One and the same sample provided the 2 T cell receptor beta chains below, sequenced in a study of cytomegalovirus exposure and HLA in healthy donors. Primers: 60 Vbeta forward and 13 Jbeta reverse. Sequenced by immunoSEQ multiplex PCR; TCRdb stores in-frame clones only, minus some. The sample has tens of thousands of clones, approximately 80% seen once. The sequencing input was PBMCs. The receptors were sampled from a woman aged 50 to 60 in good health and CMV-seropositive.

The V and J genes are TRBV19 and TRBJ2-5; TRBD1 matches at 9 bases. CDR3 size: 15 residues. Per germline, CDR1 LNHDA and CDR2 SQIVND (reference sequence). With V trimmed by 11 bases and J by 7 bases, 17 bases remained unmatched. CDR3 bases: TGTGCCGGTCGGGACCGGGACAGGGTTGAAGGGACCCAGTACTTC. Translating gives CAGRDRDRVEGTQYF. Using reference TRBV19 and TRBJ2-5 for the parts outside the CDR3, the full variable domain is DGGITQSPKYLFRKEGQNVTLSCEQNLNHDAMYWYRQDPGQGLRLIYYSQIVNDFQKGDIAEGYSVSREKKESFPLTVTSAQKNPTAFYLCAGRDRDRVEGTQYFGPGTRLLVL.

The chain combines TRBV27 with TRBJ2-5; 9 bases fit TRBD2. From germline, CDR1 is MNHEY and CDR2 SMNVEV (reference sequence). The CDR3 consists of 16 residues. Losses at the gene ends were 8 bases for V and 3 bases for J; bases not matched to a gene: 13. The chain's CDR3 is CASGKLSGGGEETQYF. The CDR3 region has the DNA TGTGCCAGCGGGAAGCTTAGCGGGGGCGGGGAAGAGACCCAGTACTTC.